The 25 T cell receptor beta chains listed next were all sequenced from one sample in a study of blood T cell repertoires in COVID-19. The data were produced by immunoSEQ multiplex PCR, yet TCRdb's version contains in-frame clones alone and is incomplete. This sample has 150,000 to 200,000 clones, with about 88% found just once. Specimen: peripheral blood. The receptors stem from a woman aged 80 or over in a cohort sampled during active or convalescent COVID-19.

This sequence joins TRBV19 and TRBJ2-5; tentatively, D is TRBD2 (5 bases). CDR3 length: 13 amino acids. Trimming removed 5 bases from V and 3 bases from J, with 10 bases in between. The germline gives CDR1 LNHDA, CDR2 SQIVND (reference sequence). In nucleotides, the CDR3 is TGTGCCAGTAGTCGGGGTGGCGAAGAGACCCAGTACTTC. Protein sequence: CASSRGGEETQYF. Full variable domain (remainder filled in from reference TRBV19 and TRBJ2-5): DGGITQSPKYLFRKEGQNVTLSCEQNLNHDAMYWYRQDPGQGLRLIYYSQIVNDFQKGDIAEGYSVSREKKESFPLTVTSAQKNPTAFYLCASSRGGEETQYFGPGTRLLVL.

This sequence joins TRBV18 and TRBJ2-3, with 14 bases lining up with TRBD2. The ends lost 2 bases at V and 3 bases at J; junction bases unmatched: 1. CDR3 length: 16 amino acids. CDR1 is KGHSH and CDR2 is LQKENI in the germline V gene. This chain's CDR3 is CASSPGLAGGTDTQYF. The CDR3 coding sequence is TGTGCCAGCTCACCAGGACTAGCGGGAGGAACAGATACGCAGTATTTT. Variable domain in full (rest from reference TRBV18 and TRBJ2-3): NAGVMQNPRHLVRRRGQEARLRCSPMKGHSHVYWYRQLPEEGLKFMVYLQKENIIDESGMPKERFSAEFPKEGPSILRIQQVVRGDSAAYFCASSPGLAGGTDTQYFGPGTRLTVL.

The chain joins TRBV14 to TRBJ2-3, with 12 bases that match TRBD2. The trim removed 1 base at V and 10 bases at J, leaving 15 bases unmatched. Germline CDR1 SGHDN, CDR2 FVKESK. This CDR3 has 18 residues. CDR3 residues: CASSQGGTSGRYEAAQYF. CDR3 DNA sequence: TGTGCCAGCAGCCAAGGAGGAACTAGCGGGAGGTACGAGGCGGCGCAGTATTTT.

V gene TRBV5-1 combines with J gene TRBJ2-5, with 10 bases fitting TRBD1. The CDR3 consists of 16 residues. Trimming took 4 bases from V and 5 from J; bases not matched to a gene: 11. The germline V gene encodes CDR1 SGHRS and CDR2 YFSETQ. CDR3: CASSNRDRGVPETQYF. CDR3 in DNA: TGCGCCAGCAGCAACCGGGACAGGGGAGTCCCGGAGACCCAGTACTTC.

The chain uses TRBV5-4 and TRBJ2-6; D is possibly TRBD2 (5 bases). Germline-derived CDR1 and CDR2 are SGHNT and YYREEE (reference sequence). This CDR3 is 15 amino acids long. The V gene lost 3 bases and the J gene lost 2 bases, with 9 bases spanning the gap. The CDR3 loop reads CASSSMEAGANVLTF. In DNA form, the CDR3 reads TGTGCCAGCAGCTCGATGGAGGCTGGGGCCAACGTCCTGACTTTC.

This clone was counted only a few times. The V gene is TRBV7-2, the J gene TRBJ1-4; TRBD1 might be the D (5 bases). Trimming removed 3 bases at V and 0 bases at J, with 8 bases between. The CDR3 totals 15 residues. Germline V lookup: CDR1 SGHTA, CDR2 FQGNSA. The CDR3 nucleotides read TGTGCCAGCAGCTTCTGGGGGGCAACTAATGAAAAACTGTTTTTT. Its protein is CASSFWGATNEKLFF.

The chain employs TRBV9 and TRBJ1-2; 9 bases agree with TRBD1. CDR3 size: 15 residues. The germline CDR1 and CDR2 sequences are SGDLS and YYNGEE. V lost 0 bases and J lost 4; bases outside the gene matches: 4. DNA for the CDR3: TGTGCCAGCAGCGTAGGAGGGACAGGGAGCTATGGCTACACCTTC. Encoded protein: CASSVGGTGSYGYTF.

This chain links TRBV29-1 with TRBJ1-2; 7 nucleotides agree with TRBD1. Germline loops: CDR1 SQVTM, CDR2 ANQGSEA. Losses at the gene ends were 7 bases for V and 8 bases for J; bases not matched to a gene: 16. CDR3 length equals 14 residues. CDR3 amino acids: CSASSRDRFQGYTF. For the CDR3, the DNA is TGCAGCGCCTCTTCCCGGGACAGATTTCAAGGCTACACCTTC.

This clone was seen a single time. The rearrangement links TRBV19 to TRBJ1-1; D is perhaps TRBD1 (6 bases). Germline V CDR1 and CDR2: LNHDA, SQIVND (reference sequence). CDR3 size: 16 residues. Between the trimmed V and J ends, which lost 9 bases and 0 bases, there was a span of 20 bases. Here the CDR3 DNA reads TGTGCCAGCATGACAGGCCGCACCACCTTGAACACTGAAGCTTTCTTT. Its translation is CASMTGRTTLNTEAFF.

Note on this clone: This sample also contains other DNA sequences that code for the same CDR3. J is TRBJ1-5 and V is TRBV18; TRBD1 agrees at 7 bases. J gave up 2 bases and V 3 bases, and 1 base lay outside the gene matches. This CDR3 is built from 14 residues. Germline CDR1 reads KGHSH; CDR2 reads LQKENI. CDR3 residues: CASSPGTGNQPQHF. The CDR3 nucleotides are TGTGCCAGCTCACCCGGGACAGGCAATCAGCCCCAGCATTTT.

CDR3 region: CASRPGQGNSPLHF. CDR3 in DNA: TGTGCCAGCAGACCGGGACAGGGTAATTCACCCCTCCACTTT. The J gene is TRBJ1-6, the V gene TRBV25-1; 9 positions agree with TRBD1. Germline V gene lookup returns CDR1 MGHDK and CDR2 SYGVNS. The CDR3 is 14 residues long. V gave up 6 bases and J gave up 6 bases; unmatched junction bases: 3. Using reference TRBV25-1 and TRBJ1-6 for the parts outside the CDR3, the full variable domain is EADIYQTPRYLVIGTGKKITLECSQTMGHDKMYWYQQDPGMELHLIHYSYGVNSTEKGDLSSESTVSRIRTEHFPLTLESARPSHTSQYLCASRPGQGNSPLHFGNGTRLTVT.

The chain uses TRBV10-2 and TRBJ2-1, with TRBD2 as a possible D gene (7 bases). Germline loops: CDR1 WSHSY, CDR2 SAAADI. Trimming removed 6 bases at V and 9 bases at J, with 12 bases between. The CDR3 spans 12 residues. DNA for the CDR3: TGCGCCAGCAGCCCGGGGGGCCTTGAGCAGTTCTTC. Its translation: CASSPGGLEQFF.

The chain is built from TRBV6-2 or TRBV6-3 and TRBJ1-2; D perhaps matches TRBD1 (6 bases). Deletions cut 3 bases from V and 0 bases from J, with 14 bases between. From germline, CDR1 is MNHEY and CDR2 SVGEGT. CDR3 size: 16 residues. CDR3 loop: CASSYAGRDTNYGYTF. The CDR3 nucleotides read TGTGCCAGCAGTTATGCGGGTAGGGACACTAACTATGGCTACACCTTC.

The J gene is TRBJ1-3, the V gene TRBV5-6, with a tentative D call TRBD1 (6 bases). Germline loops: CDR1 SGHDT, CDR2 YYEEEE. V lost 0 bases to trimming and J lost 0 bases, with 16 bases between them. This CDR3 is 18 amino acids long. This CDR3 is CASSLVRGGQNSGNTIYF. The CDR3 DNA sequence: TGTGCCAGCAGCTTGGTACGCGGGGGCCAAAACTCTGGAAACACCATATATTTT.

This chain links TRBV7-2 with TRBJ2-3; D call uncertain. Trimming removed 0 bases at V and 9 bases at J, with 4 bases between. The CDR3 is made up of 11 amino acids. Germline CDR1 SGHTA, CDR2 FQGNSA. The CDR3 sequence is CASSLALTQYF. CDR3 bases: TGTGCCAGCAGCTTAGCCCTAACGCAGTATTTT.

This clone was picked up a small number of times. The rearrangement uses TRBV6-2 or TRBV6-3 and TRBJ2-3; D uncertain. This CDR3 contains 12 residues. Germline loops: CDR1 MNHEY, CDR2 SVGEGT. The ends were cut back, 7 bases at V and 3 bases at J, with 8 bases in the middle. For the CDR3, the DNA is TGTGCCAGCACCCCCCCAACAGATACGCAGTATTTT. It is translated as CASTPPTDTQYF.

In DNA form, the CDR3 reads TGTGCCAGCAGCTTATTCGACCTCCGGGACATATACGAGCAGTACGTC. Translated: CASSLFDLRDIYEQYV. This chain uses TRBV25-1 with TRBJ2-7, with a possible D match to TRBD1 (6 bases). The CDR3 covers 16 residues. Trimming took off 6 bases at V and 4 bases at J, with 22 bases between the two ends. The V gene's germline CDR1 is MGHDK and CDR2 SYGVNS.

The chain joins TRBV11-2 to TRBJ1-1; TRBD1 is a possible D gene (5 bases). The V and J ends lost 1 base and 1 base respectively, with 16 bases between them. In germline, CDR1 is SGHAT, CDR2 FQNNGV. The CDR3 is made up of 17 amino acids. The DNA for the CDR3 is TGTGCCAGCAGCTTAGTTGCCAGGAGGGGACGGAACACTGAAGCTTTCTTT. It yields the protein CASSLVARRGRNTEAFF.

The chain has TRBV19 and TRBJ2-1; the match to TRBD2 covers 10 bases. Germline lookup yields CDR1 LNHDA and CDR2 SQIVND (reference sequence). The CDR3 sequence is 16 residues long. V was clipped by 2 bases and J by 0 bases; unmatched bases: 1. The CDR3 region has the DNA TGTGCCAGTAGTATAACTAGCGGGAACTCCTACAATGAGCAGTTCTTC. It yields the protein CASSITSGNSYNEQFF. Full variable domain (rest looked up from reference TRBV19 and TRBJ2-1): DGGITQSPKYLFRKEGQNVTLSCEQNLNHDAMYWYRQDPGQGLRLIYYSQIVNDFQKGDIAEGYSVSREKKESFPLTVTSAQKNPTAFYLCASSITSGNSYNEQFFGPGTRLTVL.

The chain links TRBV7-2 to TRBJ2-3, with 10 positions matching TRBD1. Trimming removed 5 bases from V and 4 bases from J; junction bases left unmatched: 15. Germline V CDR1 and CDR2: SGHTA, FQGNSA. This CDR3 contains 18 residues. CDR3 loop: CASSERLPGQGLPDTQYF. The CDR3 DNA is TGTGCCAGCAGCGAGAGACTTCCGGGACAGGGGTTGCCAGATACGCAGTATTTT.

This clone appeared a single time. The chain combines TRBV11-3 with TRBJ2-7; 8 nucleotides line up with TRBD2. There are 14 residues in the CDR3. V shed 5 bases, J shed 4 bases, and the junction held 7 bases outside the gene matches. Germline CDR1 SGHNT, CDR2 YENEEA. CDR3 nucleotides: TGTGCCAGCAGCCCCGGGGGGGGGACTTACGAGCAGTACTTC. It specifies CASSPGGGTYEQYF.

As concerns this clone: Sequence at one end of the junction differs from germline and may be a read error. This chain joins TRBV7-7 and TRBJ2-1, with TRBD1 as a possible D gene (6 bases). This CDR3 is 15 amino acids long. CDR1 and CDR2 from the germline V gene are SSHAT and FNYEAQ (reference sequence). Here the CDR3 reads CASSFETGSYNEQFF. The CDR3 bases are TGTGCTAGCAGCTTCGAGACAGGTTCCTACAATGAGCAGTTCTTC.

The chain's CDR3 is CASSLRQGASQETQYF. The DNA of the CDR3 is TGTGCCAGCAGTTTAAGACAGGGGGCTTCCCAAGAGACCCAGTACTTC. The V call is TRBV28, the J call TRBJ2-5; 10 nucleotides line up with TRBD1. CDR3 length: 16 residues. Losses at the gene ends were 2 bases for V and 1 base for J; bases not matched to a gene: 4. Per the germline V gene, CDR1 is MDHEN and CDR2 is SYDVKM.

The V call is TRBV2, the J call TRBJ1-5, with D possibly matching TRBD1 (6 bases). The germline gives CDR1 SNHLY, CDR2 FYNNEI. CDR3 length: 15 residues. Trimming stripped 7 bases from V and 5 bases from J, with 18 bases between. The CDR3 region has the DNA TGTGCCAGCACCTTAGGGCAGGGGCGGTATCAGCCCCAGCATTTT. Its translation is CASTLGQGRYQPQHF.

This clone appeared a single time. V and J are TRBV10-3 and TRBJ1-1, with 9 nucleotides matching TRBD1. V trimming: 11 bases; J trimming: 5 bases; junction bases outside the gene matches: 9. Germline V gives CDR1 ENHRY, CDR2 SYGVKD. The CDR3 spans 13 residues. CDR3 nucleotides: TGTGCCGTTATGGGACAGGGTTATACTGAAGCTTTCTTT. Its protein product is CAVMGQGYTEAFF.